These 25 T cell receptor beta chains came from one sample sequenced in a study of T cells in Graves' hyperthyroidism and ophthalmopathy. Regions amplified from RNA transcripts were the TCR beta CDR3 regions. Carried out on the TCR CDR3, a first-round RT-PCR used the HTBI primer set. Using its own MiXCR run on the multiplex PCR reads, TCRdb lists one record per CDR3 protein. This sample has some 300,000 distinct CDR3 sequences, with roughly 19% found just once. The sample was blood. The receptors derive from a man aged 50 to 60 with Graves' ophthalmopathy.

This clonotype was detected ten times or more. The chain joins TRBV12-3 or TRBV12-4 to TRBJ2-7, with 8 bases that match TRBD2. The CDR3 sequence is 14 residues long. V trimming: 6 bases; J trimming: 1 base; junction bases outside the gene matches: 5. The CDR3 coding sequence is TGTGCCAGCAGGTCGGGAGGGCGGTCCTACGAGCAGTACTTC. Its translation: CASRSGGRSYEQYF.

V is TRBV7-9 and J is TRBJ2-3; TRBD1 agrees at 7 bases. From germline, CDR1 is SEHNR and CDR2 FQNEAQ (reference sequence). The V and J ends lost 5 bases and 2 bases, in that order; junction bases with no gene match: 10. This CDR3 contains 16 residues. Here the CDR3 DNA reads TGTGCCAGCAGCGGGGAGACAGGGCCCGACACAGATACGCAGTATTTT. Its protein product is CASSGETGPDTDTQYF.

This clonotype showed up many times. This rearrangement joins TRBV20-1 to TRBJ1-2; D is unresolved. In germline, CDR1 is DFQATT, CDR2 SNEGSKA (reference sequence). V lost 4 bases and J lost 6, with 18 bases in between. This CDR3 has 14 amino acids. CDR3 amino acids: CSATNQVLGDGYTF. The CDR3, as DNA: TGCAGTGCTACCAATCAAGTTTTGGGTGATGGCTACACCTTC.

CDR3 DNA: TGTGCCAGCAGCGTAGGAGGGGGCCCCAGCTCCCCGGAGCAGTTCTTC. Its translation is CASSVGGGPSSPEQFF. The chain has TRBV9 and TRBJ2-1; 7 bases are shared with TRBD1. This CDR3 has 16 amino acids. Germline V gene sequence: CDR1 SGDLS, CDR2 YYNGEE. V shed 0 bases, J shed 10 bases, and the junction held 13 bases outside the gene matches.

This clonotype was counted a single time. A read error is possible here, since a much larger clone lies one base away. This chain joins TRBV29-1 and TRBJ2-7; 14 bases are a match to TRBD2. Per germline, CDR1 SQVTM and CDR2 ANQGSEA. There are 17 residues in the CDR3. V shed 4 bases and J 7 bases; nucleotides not matched to a gene: 15. Here the CDR3 reads CSVVGAGGLAGVDEQYF. The DNA of the CDR3 is TGCAGCGTTGTGGGGGCTGGGGGACTAGCGGGAGTAGATGAGCAGTACTTC.

This clonotype was observed a handful of times. This rearrangement joins TRBV6-5 to TRBJ1-6; D remains ambiguous. The CDR3 spans 16 residues. Germline loops: CDR1 MNHEY, CDR2 SVGAGI. V was shortened by 0 bases and J by 5 bases, with 11 bases between the two germline ends. The CDR3 DNA reads TGTGCCAGCAGTTACTCGGGTCGGGCGAATAATTCACCCCTCCACTTT. It yields the protein CASSYSGRANNSPLHF.

This clonotype was detected many times. This sequence joins TRBV9 and TRBJ1-1; D uncertain. Germline lookup yields CDR1 SGDLS and CDR2 YYNGEE. This CDR3 has 13 residues. The V gene lost 0 bases and the J gene lost 0 bases, with 3 bases spanning the gap. CDR3 region: CASSVAVNTEAFF. The CDR3 DNA reads TGTGCCAGCAGCGTAGCTGTGAACACTGAAGCTTTCTTT.

This clonotype appeared many times. The chain carries TRBV5-6 and TRBJ2-7, with 7 bases identical to TRBD1. The CDR3 sequence is 13 residues long. Per germline, CDR1 SGHDT and CDR2 YYEEEE. Trimming removed 4 bases from V and 3 bases from J; junction bases left unmatched: 4. This CDR3 reads CASSQDRNYEQYF. In DNA form, the CDR3 reads TGTGCCAGCAGCCAGGACAGGAACTACGAGCAGTACTTC.

About this clonotype itself: Given a much more abundant clone one base away, this may be a read error. This rearrangement joins TRBV4-1 to TRBJ2-7, with D possibly matching TRBD2 (5 bases). CDR3 length: 14 residues. Germline lookup yields CDR1 MGHRA and CDR2 YSYEKL. V gave up 4 bases and J gave up 3 bases, with 13 bases separating them. This CDR3 is CASSLQRGFYEQYF. CDR3 DNA: TGCGCCAGCAGCCTACAGCGAGGGTTCTACGAGCAGTACTTC.

The table lists this clonotype with many counts. The chain joins TRBV10-3 to TRBJ2-7; TRBD2 aligns across 9 bases. V gave up 0 bases and J gave up 6 bases; unmatched junction bases: 6. This CDR3 spans 15 amino acids. Germline assignment: CDR1 ENHRY and CDR2 SYGVKD. CDR3 sequence (DNA): TGTGCCATCAGTGAGTCTTGGATAGCGGGAGTCGAGCAGTACTTC. Translating it yields CAISESWIAGVEQYF.

As for this clonotype: A much bigger clone sits one base away, suggesting this may be a read error. The J gene is TRBJ1-2, the V gene TRBV4-1; TRBD1 matches at 7 bases. The CDR3 covers 12 residues. After removal of 4 bases from V and 11 bases from J, the junction contained 7 bases not matched to a gene. Per the germline V gene, CDR1 is MGHRA and CDR2 is YSYEKL. Here the CDR3 reads CASSPSDRKYTF. CDR3 DNA: TGCGCCAGCAGCCCATCGGACAGGAAGTACACCTTC.

The chain joins TRBV30 to TRBJ2-6; 8 bases map to TRBD2. This CDR3 contains 14 residues. After removal of 4 bases from V and 2 bases from J, the junction contained 1 base not matched to a gene. Germline loops: CDR1 GTSNPN, CDR2 SVGIG (reference sequence). The CDR3 coding sequence is TGTGCCTGGAACGGGGGGGCTGGGGCCAACGTCCTGACTTTC. Translating gives CAWNGGAGANVLTF.

The sample holds a few counts of this clonotype. The V and J genes are TRBV6-1 and TRBJ2-5, with D perhaps matching TRBD2 (5 bases). Trimming cost V 6 bases and J 0 bases, with 5 bases left between them. The CDR3 loop spans 12 amino acids. Germline assignment: CDR1 MNHNS and CDR2 SASEGT. The CDR3 is CASSGDQETQYF. CDR3 in DNA: TGTGCCAGCAGCGGGGACCAAGAGACCCAGTACTTC.

The V and J genes are TRBV15 and TRBJ1-1; weak D call: TRBD1 (5 bases). V gave up 1 base and J gave up 1 base, with 10 bases separating them. The CDR3 is 15 residues long. Germline CDR1 and CDR2: LNHNV and YYDKDF (reference sequence). DNA of the CDR3: TGTGCCACCAGCAGAGGGGGGGGGGGGAACACTGAAGCTTTCTTT. This translates into CATSRGGGGNTEAFF. Together with reference TRBV15 and TRBJ1-1, the CDR3 gives the full variable domain: DAMVIQNPRYQVTQFGKPVTLSCSQTLNHNVMYWYQQKSSQAPKLLFHYYDKDFNNEADTPDNFQSRRPNTSFCFLDIRSPGLGDTAMYLCATSRGGGGNTEAFFGQGTRLTVV.

This chain joins TRBV28 and TRBJ2-1; D ambiguous. Germline V gene sequence: CDR1 MDHEN, CDR2 SYDVKM. The CDR3 is 13 amino acids. Trimming stripped 6 bases from V and 7 bases from J, with 13 bases between. CDR3 DNA: TGTGCCAGCAGCCTAACCCCCGGGAATGAGCAGTTCTTC. It codes for CASSLTPGNEQFF. Full variable domain (remainder filled in from reference TRBV28 and TRBJ2-1): DVKVTQSSRYLVKRTGEKVFLECVQDMDHENMFWYRQDPGLGLRLIYFSYDVKMKEKGDIPEGYSVSREKKERFSLILESASTNQTSMYLCASSLTPGNEQFFGPGTRLTVL.

Ten or more counts support this clonotype. The V gene is TRBV7-2, the J gene TRBJ1-1; D perhaps matches TRBD1 (5 bases). Looked up from germline, CDR1 is SGHTA and CDR2 is FQGNSA. Trimming removed 2 bases at V and 4 bases at J, with 11 bases between. CDR3 size: 14 residues. Written as DNA, the CDR3 is TGTGCCAGCAGCTTATTGGGGGTGGTCACTGAAGCTTTCTTT. It encodes CASSLLGVVTEAFF. The whole variable domain, filled in from reference TRBV7-2 and TRBJ1-1, reads GAGVSQSPSNKVTEKGKDVELRCDPISGHTALYWYRQSLGQGLEFLIYFQGNSAPDKSGLPSDRFSAERTGGSVSTLTIQRTQQEDSAVYLCASSLLGVVTEAFFGQGTRLTVV.

The chain joins TRBV9 to TRBJ2-1; D perhaps matches TRBD1 (5 bases). The CDR3 runs 14 residues. CDR1 SGDLS and CDR2 YYNGEE come from the germline V gene. V dropped 3 bases and J dropped 6 bases, with 13 bases sitting between them. The CDR3, as DNA: TGTGCCAGCAGCGCAGGGCCCAGCGCCAATGAGCAGTTCTTC. This translates into CASSAGPSANEQFF.

V gene TRBV7-9 combines with J gene TRBJ2-3; 14 bases fit TRBD2. The junction had 11 bases not matched to a gene; V was cut back by 2 bases and J by 4 bases. CDR3 length: 19 residues. Per germline, CDR1 SEHNR and CDR2 FQNEAQ (reference sequence). The CDR3, as DNA: TGTGCCAGCAGCTTATATCTGGGACTAGCGGGAGTAGCACCAGATACGCAGTATTTT. Residues: CASSLYLGLAGVAPDTQYF.

This clonotype occurred many times. This chain links TRBV2 with TRBJ1-1; D is possibly TRBD1 (5 bases). V was shortened by 3 bases and J by 3 bases, with 8 bases between the two germline ends. Germline assignment: CDR1 SNHLY and CDR2 FYNNEI. This CDR3 comprises 13 residues. The CDR3 bases are TGTGCCAGCAGTGATGAGGGGCACACTGAAGCTTTCTTT. Its translation is CASSDEGHTEAFF.

The genes are TRBV19 and TRBJ1-5; a possible D gene is TRBD1 (6 bases). This CDR3 is built from 16 residues. From germline, CDR1 is LNHDA and CDR2 SQIVND (reference sequence). V lost 2 bases, J lost 5 bases, and 16 bases lay in between. The CDR3 is CASSILLGRGDQPQHF. In DNA, the CDR3 is TGTGCCAGTAGTATACTTTTAGGCAGGGGCGATCAGCCCCAGCATTTT. Using reference TRBV19 and TRBJ1-5 for the parts outside the CDR3, the full variable domain is DGGITQSPKYLFRKEGQNVTLSCEQNLNHDAMYWYRQDPGQGLRLIYYSQIVNDFQKGDIAEGYSVSREKKESFPLTVTSAQKNPTAFYLCASSILLGRGDQPQHFGDGTRLSIL.

In this sample, this clonotype turned up a few times. This chain links TRBV9 with TRBJ2-7; 7 bases match TRBD2. In germline, CDR1 is SGDLS, CDR2 YYNGEE. The CDR3 runs 14 residues. J lost 3 bases, V lost 2 bases, and 5 bases had no gene match. CDR3 residues: CASSVSGGNYEQYF. The CDR3 coding sequence is TGTGCCAGCAGCGTGTCGGGAGGTAACTACGAGCAGTACTTC.

The V and J genes are TRBV2 and TRBJ2-1; 8 nucleotides match TRBD2. The J segment lost 10 bases and the V segment lost 4 bases, leaving 9 bases of the junction unmatched. CDR3 length: 14 amino acids. CDR1 is SNHLY, CDR2 FYNNEI, per germline. The CDR3 spells CASSAGPTGGEQFF. The CDR3 DNA sequence: TGTGCCAGCAGTGCCGGGCCCACGGGGGGGGAGCAGTTCTTC. The full variable domain, completed using reference TRBV2 and TRBJ2-1, is EPEVTQTPSHQVTQMGQEVILRCVPISNHLYFYWYRQILGQKVEFLVSFYNNEISEKSEIFDDQFSVERPDGSNFTLKIRSTKLEDSAMYFCASSAGPTGGEQFFGPGTRLTVL.

This clonotype occurred once. Here the CDR3 reads CASSLGTGGNTIYF. The CDR3 nucleotides are TGTGCCAGCAGCCTTGGGACAGGGGGAAACACCATATATTTT. This chain connects TRBV9 to TRBJ1-3, with 9 bases matching TRBD1. Trimming took 4 bases from V and 4 from J; bases not matched to a gene: 3. The germline V gene encodes CDR1 SGDLS and CDR2 YYNGEE. This CDR3 contains 14 residues.

This clonotype has a handful of counts. The chain carries TRBV15 and TRBJ2-1; no definite D call. This CDR3 region has 15 residues. The germline V and J ends were trimmed by 1 base and 2 bases, with 9 bases remaining between them. Germline V lookup: CDR1 LNHNV, CDR2 YYDKDF (reference sequence). The CDR3 sequence is CATSRVLGTYNEQFF. DNA of the CDR3: TGTGCCACCAGCAGAGTTCTGGGAACCTACAATGAGCAGTTCTTC.

This clonotype was observed many times. V gene TRBV5-1 combines with J gene TRBJ2-7; 8 bases are a match to TRBD2. The germline V gene has CDR1 SGHRS and CDR2 YFSETQ. V dropped 4 bases and J dropped 7; count of bases not matched to a gene: 10. The CDR3 sequence is 14 residues long. The DNA for the CDR3 is TGCGCCAGCAGCCCCGGTAGCGGGACAAGAGAGCAGTACTTC. Amino acids: CASSPGSGTREQYF. The whole variable domain, filled in from reference TRBV5-1 and TRBJ2-7, reads KAGVTQTPRYLIKTRGQQVTLSCSPISGHRSVSWYQQTPGQGLQFLFEYFSETQRNKGNFPGRFSGRQFSNSRSEMNVSTLELGDSALYLCASSPGSGTREQYFGPGTRLTVT.